Following are 28 T cell receptor beta chains from one sample sequenced in a study of blood T cell repertoires in COVID-19. Sequenced by immunoSEQ multiplex PCR; TCRdb stores in-frame clones only, minus some. The sample lists about 130,000 clones, almost 80% seen once, with approximately 11% in the top ten. The source material was peripheral blood. All receptors derive from a man in his fifties or sixties who had recovered from COVID-19.

The V and J genes are TRBV7-2 and TRBJ2-2; 7 positions match TRBD2. This CDR3 spans 14 amino acids. The V segment lost 3 bases and the J segment 3 bases; nucleotides outside the gene matches: 1. Germline assignment: CDR1 SGHTA and CDR2 FQGNSA. The CDR3 DNA reads TGTGCCAGCAGCTTTGGGAGGGACACCGGGGAGCTGTTTTTT. Amino acids: CASSFGRDTGELFF.

The J gene is TRBJ2-7, the V gene TRBV21-1; the table's TRBD1 call for D was not verified on the DNA. TRBV21-1 represents a pseudogene. The CDR3 extends over 16 amino acids. Here the CDR3 reads CASSPSPGQGLHEQYF. CDR3 sequence (DNA): TGTGCCAGCAGCCCAAGTCCGGGACAGGGGCTCCACGAGCAGTACTTC.

A single count supports this clone. The chain has TRBV6-2 or TRBV6-3 and TRBJ2-7; a weak D match, TRBD2 (6 bases). The germline gives CDR1 MNHEY, CDR2 SVGEGT. This CDR3 comprises 15 residues. V was shortened by 0 bases and J by 9 bases, with 18 bases between the two germline ends. The CDR3 DNA reads TGTGCCAGCAGTTACTCGGGACGGGTCCTCGGGGGGCAGTACTTC. Protein: CASSYSGRVLGGQYF.

This chain joins TRBV10-3 and TRBJ2-5; no definite D call. Per the germline V gene, CDR1 is ENHRY and CDR2 is SYGVKD. V was cut by 8 bases and J by 5 bases, with 15 bases left in between. The CDR3 has 13 amino acids. CDR3 coding DNA: TGTGCCATCTCGGTCCCAGGCTCGGAGACCCAGTACTTC. Residues: CAISVPGSETQYF.

V and J are TRBV11-1 and TRBJ2-3; TRBD1 matches 8 bases. The trim removed 7 bases at V and 2 bases at J, leaving 5 bases unmatched. Germline values: CDR1 SGHAT, CDR2 FQDESV (reference sequence). This CDR3 contains 14 residues. The CDR3 DNA is TGTGCCAGCACGCCGGACAGGGCCACAGATACGCAGTATTTT. It encodes CASTPDRATDTQYF.

This rearrangement joins TRBV11-2 to TRBJ2-3; D perhaps matches TRBD1 (5 bases). The germline gives CDR1 SGHAT, CDR2 FQNNGV. Trimming took 0 bases from V and 0 from J, leaving 19 bases between them. This CDR3 has 19 residues. CDR3 nucleotides: TGTGCCAGCAGCTTAGATCGGACATACCCTCAGTCTAGCACAGATACGCAGTATTTT. Its translation is CASSLDRTYPQSSTDTQYF.

This rearrangement joins TRBV25-1 to TRBJ2-7; no definite D call. The CDR3 covers 13 residues. V shed 8 bases and J shed 4 bases, with 15 bases lying between them. Per the germline V gene, CDR1 is MGHDK and CDR2 is SYGVNS. This chain's CDR3 is CASGPLWQYEQYF. The CDR3 DNA follows: TGTGCCAGCGGCCCCTTGTGGCAGTACGAGCAGTACTTC.

The V and J genes are TRBV12-5 and TRBJ1-1; D is undetermined. CDR3 length equals 11 residues. Germline CDR1 and CDR2: LGHNT and FRNRAP. Deletions cut 4 bases from V and 4 bases from J, with 4 bases between. The CDR3 is CASGYGTEAFF. CDR3 DNA: TGTGCTAGTGGTTACGGCACTGAAGCTTTCTTT.

The rearrangement uses TRBV5-6 and TRBJ2-2; 8 positions agree with TRBD2. The trim removed 0 bases at V and 5 bases at J, leaving 9 bases unmatched. The CDR3 is made up of 17 amino acids. Germline CDR1 and CDR2: SGHDT and YYEEEE. In DNA, the CDR3 is TGTGCCAGCAGCTTGGGACTAGCGACTCCGGGAACCGGGGAGCTGTTTTTT. This encodes CASSLGLATPGTGELFF.

CDR3 loop: CASSLHRDNGYYGYTF. Written as DNA, the CDR3 is TGTGCCAGCAGCCTACACCGGGACAATGGTTACTATGGCTACACCTTC. The chain links TRBV9 to TRBJ1-2, with TRBD1 as a possible D gene (6 bases). In germline, CDR1 is SGDLS, CDR2 YYNGEE. Trimming cost V 4 bases and J 3 bases, with 19 bases left between them. The CDR3 loop spans 16 amino acids.

This clone was counted a few times. This chain connects TRBV6-5 to TRBJ1-1; D unresolved. The CDR3 length is 11 residues. Germline lookup yields CDR1 MNHEY and CDR2 SVGAGI. Trimming removed 6 bases at V and 6 bases at J, with 8 bases between. The CDR3 region is CASRGAAEAFF. As DNA, the CDR3 is TGTGCCAGCAGGGGAGCAGCTGAAGCTTTCTTT.

The chain recombines TRBV30 with TRBJ1-1; tentative D call: TRBD1 (6 bases). Trimming removed 3 bases at V and 4 bases at J, with 15 bases between. The germline gives CDR1 GTSNPN, CDR2 SVGIG (reference sequence). The CDR3 consists of 14 residues. The CDR3 reads CAWSPGQRGTEAFF. The CDR3 nucleotides are TGTGCCTGGAGCCCTGGACAGAGGGGCACTGAAGCTTTCTTT.

This clone was picked up one time. A junction boundary mismatches the germline segment, possibly from a read error. J is TRBJ1-4 and V is TRBV15, with D unresolved. The germline CDR1 and CDR2 sequences are LNHNV and YYDKDF (reference sequence). The CDR3 extends over 15 amino acids. CDR3 sequence reads: CATSGDIATNEKLFF. CDR3 bases: TGTGCCACCAGCGGAGACATTGCAACTAATGAAAAACTGTTTTTT.

The genes are TRBV2 and TRBJ1-1, with 8 positions matching TRBD1. Germline trimming cut 7 bases from V and 5 bases from J; bases unmatched to any gene: 12. The CDR3 consists of 15 residues. In germline, CDR1 is SNHLY, CDR2 FYNNEI. CDR3 DNA: TGTGCCAGCATCCCGACAGGGGAAGGGAGGACTGAAGCTTTCTTT. It translates to CASIPTGEGRTEAFF.

V gene TRBV9 combines with J gene TRBJ1-1; D is ambiguous. CDR1 is SGDLS and CDR2 is YYNGEE in the germline V gene. V lost 0 bases and J 4 bases, leaving 10 bases between the germline ends. The CDR3 has 14 amino acids. The CDR3 nucleotides read TGTGCCAGCAGCGTAGCGGCCGAGGGCACTGAAGCTTTCTTT. Its translation is CASSVAAEGTEAFF. Combining the CDR3 with reference TRBV9 and TRBJ1-1 gives the whole variable domain DSGVTQTPKHLITATGQRVTLRCSPRSGDLSVYWYQQSLDQGLQFLIQYYNGEERAKGNILERFSAQQFPDLHSELNLSSLELGDSALYFCASSVAAEGTEAFFGQGTRLTVV.

This chain connects TRBV2 to TRBJ2-7; the match to TRBD1 covers 8 bases. The CDR3 sequence is 17 residues long. Trimming cost V 11 bases and J 0 bases; bases outside gene matches: 18. CDR1 and CDR2 from the germline V gene are SNHLY and FYNNEI. CDR3 sequence reads: CALLRGRETQSSYEQYF. CDR3 DNA: TGTGCCCTCCTCAGGGGGCGGGAAACCCAGAGCTCCTACGAGCAGTACTTC. Combining the CDR3 with reference TRBV2 and TRBJ2-7 gives the whole variable domain EPEVTQTPSHQVTQMGQEVILRCVPISNHLYFYWYRQILGQKVEFLVSFYNNEISEKSEIFDDQFSVERPDGSNFTLKIRSTKLEDSAMYFCALLRGRETQSSYEQYFGPGTRLTVT.

The chain is built from TRBV11-2 and TRBJ2-1; TRBD2 is a possible D gene (6 bases). CDR1 is SGHAT, CDR2 FQNNGV, per germline. This CDR3 contains 16 residues. The V gene lost 4 bases and the J gene lost 0 bases, with 13 bases spanning the gap. The CDR3 DNA reads as TGTGCCAGCAGCTACATAGCGGTACTCTCCTACAATGAGCAGTTCTTC. Residues: CASSYIAVLSYNEQFF.

There are a few counts of this clone. V and J are TRBV4-3 and TRBJ1-6; no firm D call. Germline CDR1 and CDR2: LGHNA and YSLEER. This CDR3 has 15 amino acids. Deletions cut 0 bases from V and 9 bases from J, with 12 bases between. CDR3 sequence reads: CASSQEGRVGSPLHF. The CDR3, as DNA: TGCGCCAGCAGCCAAGAAGGGAGGGTGGGTTCACCCCTCCACTTT.

This clone came up many times. The J gene is TRBJ2-1, the V gene TRBV27; D not resolved. This CDR3 spans 13 amino acids. The V gene's germline CDR1 is MNHEY and CDR2 SMNVEV (reference sequence). V was shortened by 0 bases and J by 8 bases, with 8 bases between the two germline ends. CDR3 sequence (DNA): TGTGCCAGCAGTTTATCGCCGGTCTATGAGCAGTTCTTC. It encodes CASSLSPVYEQFF.

The chain is built from TRBV5-6 and TRBJ2-3; possibly TRBD2 for D (6 bases). The germline V and J ends were trimmed by 1 base and 0 bases, with 6 bases remaining between them. Germline CDR1 is SGHDT and CDR2 is YYEEEE. This CDR3 is 14 amino acids long. CDR3 amino acids: CASSLTSSTDTQYF. The CDR3 DNA follows: TGTGCCAGCAGCTTGACTAGCAGCACAGATACGCAGTATTTT.

The rearrangement joins TRBV3-1 (or the pseudogene TRBV3-2) to TRBJ2-7; D is uncertain. Looked up from germline, CDR1 is LGHDT and CDR2 is YNNKEL (reference sequence). The V end was cut by 1 base, the J end by 3 bases, with 13 bases between. The CDR3 covers 15 residues. CDR3 DNA sequence: TGTGCCAGCAGCCAAGGTGTCTTCGAGCTCTACGAGCAGTACTTC. It is translated as CASSQGVFELYEQYF.

This chain's CDR3 is CASIGRTEAFF. The CDR3 nucleotides read TGTGCCAGTATTGGGCGAACTGAAGCTTTCTTT. This chain links TRBV19 with TRBJ1-1; D remains unclear. The CDR3 extends over 11 amino acids. The V end was cut by 7 bases, the J end by 5 bases, with 8 bases between. The germline CDR1 and CDR2 sequences are LNHDA and SQIVND (reference sequence).

The CDR3 loop reads CSATPNQPQHF. DNA of the CDR3: TGCAGTGCTACCCCGAATCAGCCCCAGCATTTT. V usage is TRBV20-1 and J usage is TRBJ1-5; the D is unclear. The germline CDR1 and CDR2 sequences are DFQATT and SNEGSKA (reference sequence). Trimming cost V 4 bases and J 4 bases, with 5 bases left between them. The CDR3 totals 11 residues.

The chain carries TRBV28 and TRBJ2-7, with 7 bases that match TRBD1. This CDR3 has 15 amino acids. The trim removed 6 bases at V and 0 bases at J, leaving 8 bases unmatched. Germline CDR1 reads MDHEN; CDR2 reads SYDVKM. CDR3 DNA: TGTGCCAGCAGATACCGACAGGGCTACTCCTACGAGCAGTACTTC. Amino acid sequence: CASRYRQGYSYEQYF.

This CDR3 reads CASSFYTQETQYF. CDR3 DNA sequence: TGTGCCAGCAGCTTTTACACCCAAGAGACCCAGTACTTC. V is TRBV5-8 and J is TRBJ2-5; D call uncertain. The CDR3 loop spans 13 amino acids. V lost 2 bases and J 1 base, leaving 6 bases between the germline ends. In germline, CDR1 is SGHTS, CDR2 YDEGEE.

This clone occurred a few times. Other DNA sequences within the sample encode an identical CDR3. The rearrangement joins TRBV5-1 to TRBJ1-6; 10 nucleotides match TRBD1. From germline, CDR1 is SGHRS and CDR2 YFSETQ. CDR3 size: 14 residues. Trimming at V came to 4 bases and at J to 10 bases, leaving 5 bases not matched to a gene. CDR3 nucleotide sequence: TGCGCCAGCAGCCTGACAGGGGGCGGCTCACCCCTCCACTTT. Protein: CASSLTGGGSPLHF.

This clone came up many times. CDR3 sequence (DNA): TGTGCCAGCAGCGCTGGACAGGGTTCAGGGGCCAACGTCCTGACTTTC. As protein: CASSAGQGSGANVLTF. The J gene is TRBJ2-6, the V gene TRBV7-9, with 8 nucleotides matching TRBD1. Per the germline V gene, CDR1 is SEHNR and CDR2 is FQNEAQ (reference sequence). Germline trimming cut 5 bases from V and 4 bases from J; bases unmatched to any gene: 7. The CDR3 totals 16 residues.

The rearrangement uses TRBV6-5 and TRBJ1-1; 8 nucleotides line up with TRBD1. This CDR3 is 13 amino acids long. J was trimmed by 2 bases and V by 11 bases; bases with no gene match: 7. Germline V gives CDR1 MNHEY, CDR2 SVGAGI. The CDR3 protein is CARSQGENTEAFF. The CDR3 DNA is TGTGCCCGATCACAGGGGGAAAACACTGAAGCTTTCTTT.